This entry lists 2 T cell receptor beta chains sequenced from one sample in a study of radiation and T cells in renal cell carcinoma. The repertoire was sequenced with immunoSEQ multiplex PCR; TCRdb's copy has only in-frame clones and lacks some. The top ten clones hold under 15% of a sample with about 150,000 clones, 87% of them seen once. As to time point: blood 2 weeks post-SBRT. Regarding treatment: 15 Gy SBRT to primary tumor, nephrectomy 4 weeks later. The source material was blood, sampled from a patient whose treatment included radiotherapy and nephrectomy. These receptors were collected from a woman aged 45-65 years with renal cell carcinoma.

CDR3 sequence reads: CASSPRGGPEAFF. CDR3 coding DNA: TGTGCCAGCAGTCCGCGGGGGGGACCTGAAGCTTTCTTT. The chain combines TRBV7-9 with TRBJ1-1, with D perhaps TRBD1 (5 bases). The CDR3 runs 13 residues. V was shortened by 6 bases and J by 6 bases, with 14 bases between the two germline ends. CDR1 and CDR2 from the germline V gene are SEHNR and FQNEAQ (reference sequence).

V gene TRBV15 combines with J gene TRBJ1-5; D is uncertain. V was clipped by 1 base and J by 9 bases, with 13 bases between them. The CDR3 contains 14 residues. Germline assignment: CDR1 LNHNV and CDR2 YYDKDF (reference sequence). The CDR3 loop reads CATSRGLRGAPQHF. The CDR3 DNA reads TGTGCCACCAGCAGAGGGTTAAGAGGAGCGCCCCAGCATTTT.